These 4 T cell receptor beta chains originate from one sample sequenced in a study of CD8+CD57+ T cells in acquired aplastic anemia listed by TCRdb under 2018. TCRdb lists the instrument as Illumina HiSeq 2000. Genomic DNA was used as template for profiling of TCR beta VDJ combinations and CDR3 sequences. The public reads were reanalyzed by TCRdb: fastp trimming at Q25, MiXCR alignment, in-frame beta chains only. Here each entry gathers all rows of one CDR3 protein and keeps the most common genes and DNA. The sample has fewer than 250,000 distinct CDR3 sequences on record, roughly 45% of them singletons. The ten largest clones take up less than 20% of the sample. The patients picked for sequencing were ones in whom flow cytometry had shown an expansion of CD8+CD57+ cells. Sequencing was done on a sample of sorted CD4+, CD8+, or CD8+CD57+ T cells (not recorded which) from PBMCs. These receptors were taken from a human donor with aplastic anemia.

J is TRBJ1-6 and V is TRBV20-1; unclear D gene. V gave up 3 bases and J gave up 0 bases, with 9 bases separating them. CDR3 size: 15 residues. The germline V gene has CDR1 DFQATT and CDR2 SNEGSKA (reference sequence). The CDR3 sequence is CSASVGSSYNSPLHF. In DNA, the CDR3 is TGCAGTGCTAGTGTAGGAAGCTCCTATAATTCACCCCTCCACTTT.

This clonotype occurred once. The chain joins TRBV19 to TRBJ1-2; TRBD1 matches 9 bases. CDR3 size: 14 residues. The V gene's germline CDR1 is LNHDA and CDR2 SQIVND (reference sequence). The ends lost 6 bases at V and 0 bases at J; junction bases unmatched: 2. CDR3 loop: CASSGTGPNYGYTF. The DNA for the CDR3 is TGTGCCAGTAGCGGGACAGGGCCTAACTATGGCTACACCTTC. The full variable domain, completed using reference TRBV19 and TRBJ1-2, is DGGITQSPKYLFRKEGQNVTLSCEQNLNHDAMYWYRQDPGQGLRLIYYSQIVNDFQKGDIAEGYSVSREKKESFPLTVTSAQKNPTAFYLCASSGTGPNYGYTFGSGTRLTVV.

Points on this clonotype: A much more abundant neighbour one base away suggests this may be a read error. The chain combines TRBV20-1 with TRBJ1-1, with no clear D. The CDR3 is made up of 12 amino acids. Looked up from germline, CDR1 is DFQATT and CDR2 is SNEGSKA (reference sequence). The DNA of the CDR3 is TGCAGTGCCAAAACACGGAACACTGAAGCTCTCTTT. Its translation is CSAKTRNTEALF.

To note about this clonotype: This sequence may be a read error, since a much larger clone differs from it by one base. The gene calls are TRBV5-1 and TRBJ2-7; the match to TRBD1 covers 7 bases. The CDR3 length is 14 residues. With 4 bases clipped from V and 3 bases from J, the junction kept 7 bases outside the gene matches. CDR1 is SGHRS, CDR2 YFSETQ, per germline. The CDR3 DNA is TGCGCCAGCAGCCAGTACGGGACAGTCTACGAGCAGTACTTC. Residues: CASSQYGTVYEQYF.